This T cell receptor beta chain originates from a study of T cell repertoires in cytomegalovirus infection (dated by TCRdb to the late 2010s). A note on the overall study: The peptide stimulations were aimed at well-studied HLA-B-restricted epitopes as well as recently identified HLA-C-restricted CMV epitopes, whose presentation resists viral immunomodulation. Donor HLA type was relevant to the analysis, as public TCR beta signatures indicated carriage of CMV infection together with the matching HLA type. Findings and caveats that apply to the study as a whole: The ex vivo response was dominated by HLA-C-restricted CMV-specific TCR beta clonotypes, and the single most frequent clonotype in two of eight donors was supplied by these HLA-C-restricted clonotypes. In both this cohort and an independent roughly 400-donor cohort, the cumulative frequency of public TCR beta family members distinguished carriers of CMV infection plus the relevant HLA type.

Interpreted using the paper, the treatment or condition label stands for: in vitro stimulation with specific CMV peptide epitopes to enrich CMV-specific T cells. The instrument given in TCRdb is Illumina HiSeq 1500. The public reads were reprocessed in TCRdb via fastp at Q25 and MiXCR, keeping in-frame beta chains. Every CDR3 protein is listed once, alongside the most common genes and DNA of its rows. Within this sample are about 920,000 distinct CDR3 sequences, with around 32% of them counted one time only. In total, the top ten clones hold more than 12% of the sample. From cysteine to phenylalanine, the CDR3 is 15 amino acids long. Of the read, only the CDR3 DNA is kept; its 45 bases are in frame from base 1. The germline V gene (reference sequence) specifies DFQATT as CDR1 and SNEGSKA as CDR2. Here V drops 1 base and J drops 2 bases, and the junction holds 4 bases not matched to any gene. With regard to this clonotype: Its antigen is still unknown. Base qualities are missing; no much larger clone stands one base away.

The rearranged chain carries TRBV20-1 and TRBJ1-4; TRBD1 fits 7 bases in the junction. The receptor was isolated from a human donor in good health (CMV status not recorded). Some clones in this sample may be carry-over from other donors' samples. The sequences come from cultured CD8+ T cells from PBMCs, collected from culture after CMV antigen stimulation. The nucleotides read TGCAGTGCTAGAGCGAGGGGGCTGACTAATGAAAAACTGTTTTTT. Its translation is CSARARGLTNEKLFF.